This TCR beta chain was observed in a study of naive and memory T cell subsets. Study-wide results and caveats: Over 95% of naive TCR sequences appeared only once after error correction, unlike memory subsets. Clonotypes are single alpha or beta chains, not paired receptors.

CDR1 SQVTM and CDR2 ANQGSEA come from the germline V gene. V shed 5 bases, J shed 5 bases, and the junction held 11 bases outside the gene matches. The CDR3 is made up of 16 amino acids. Both TRBC1 and TRBC2 were covered by a beta constant-region primer of two equimolar oligonucleotides. TCRdb re-called the UMI-ligation and nested PCR reads with MiXCR, one entry per CDR3 protein. The table has 89,000 or so distinct CDR3 sequences, about an eighth seen once; the top ten hold 0.9% to 1%. About this clonotype: Its target is unknown.

The origin of this receptor is a human donor in good health. The source material was central memory CD4+ T cells from blood. J is TRBJ2-5 and V is TRBV29-1; 13 bases map to TRBD2. Here the CDR3 reads CSVSRLAGGVGETQYF. The CDR3 region has the DNA TGCAGCGTTTCTCGACTAGCGGGAGGCGTAGGGGAGACCCAGTACTTC.